One sample yielded the 13 T cell receptor beta chains listed below, sequenced in a study of T cells in localized non-small cell lung cancer (dated by TCRdb to the early 2020s). Library preparation was by the immunoSEQ multiplex PCR assay. In TCRdb, the immuneACCESS table is reduced to in-frame sequences with V and J assigned. These tables do not hold every clone; where another copy was compared, an unresolved V gene accounts for under half, and the others remain unexplained. The sample table lists roughly 38,000 clones, 85% to 90% of them with a count of one. Around 2.5% of the sample lies in the top ten. This sample comprised peripheral blood, obtained before any cancer treatment. The receptor set was obtained from a female donor older than 55 with stage I squamous cell lung carcinoma.

The count of this clone is one. The chain links TRBV19 to TRBJ2-2; 7 positions agree with TRBD2. J was trimmed by 0 bases and V by 8 bases; bases with no gene match: 9. The CDR3 covers 16 residues. Per germline, CDR1 LNHDA and CDR2 SQIVND (reference sequence). The CDR3 bases are TGTGCCAGTTCGAAGAACAGCGGGACGAACACCGGGGAGCTGTTTTTT. It yields the protein CASSKNSGTNTGELFF.

The rearrangement uses TRBV5-1 and TRBJ2-5, with 8 bases aligning to TRBD1. V gave up 2 bases and J gave up 2 bases; unmatched junction bases: 8. Per germline, CDR1 SGHRS and CDR2 YFSETQ. The length of the CDR3 is 16 residues. The CDR3 loop is CASSLWTGRIQETQYF. CDR3 coding DNA: TGCGCCAGCAGCTTATGGACAGGGCGAATACAAGAGACCCAGTACTTC.

The chain joins TRBV19 to TRBJ2-3, with 9 bases identical to TRBD1. This CDR3 has 16 amino acids. V dropped 3 bases and J dropped 2; count of bases not matched to a gene: 6. Germline-derived CDR1 and CDR2 are LNHDA and SQIVND (reference sequence). The chain's CDR3 is CASSIRQGGPTDTQYF. The CDR3 DNA follows: TGTGCCAGTAGTATCAGACAGGGGGGACCCACAGATACGCAGTATTTT.

The J gene is TRBJ2-1, the V gene TRBV6-1; TRBD1 might be the D (6 bases). The ends were cut back, 2 bases at V and 0 bases at J, with 8 bases in the middle. This CDR3 comprises 15 residues. Germline CDR1 is MNHNS and CDR2 is SASEGT. CDR3 coding DNA: TGTGCCAGCAGTGAACTAGGGGGCTCCTACAATGAGCAGTTCTTC. Protein sequence: CASSELGGSYNEQFF.

This clone appeared a single time. This chain connects TRBV5-4 to TRBJ2-7; TRBD2 matches at 8 bases. The CDR3 is 14 amino acids. Germline V gene lookup returns CDR1 SGHNT and CDR2 YYREEE (reference sequence). The J segment lost 3 bases and the V segment lost 6 bases, leaving 8 bases of the junction unmatched. DNA for the CDR3: TGTGCCAGCACCCGGGAGGGGGGAGTCTACGAGCAGTACTTC. This sequence encodes CASTREGGVYEQYF.

The V gene is TRBV5-6, the J gene TRBJ2-7, with a tentative D call TRBD2 (6 bases). Germline CDR1 SGHDT, CDR2 YYEEEE. This CDR3 is built from 14 residues. Between the trimmed V and J ends, which lost 7 bases and 6 bases, there was a span of 20 bases. The DNA for the CDR3 is TGTGCCAGCTCAGACGACTACGGAGGGGCCGAGCAGTACTTC. Translation gives CASSDDYGGAEQYF. The full variable domain, in which reference TRBV5-6 and TRBJ2-7 provide the parts outside the CDR3, is DAGVTQSPTHLIKTRGQQVTLRCSPKSGHDTVSWYQQALGQGPQFIFQYYEEEERQRGNFPDRFSGHQFPNYSSELNVNALLLGDSALYLCASSDDYGGAEQYFGPGTRLTVT.

The chain is built from TRBV6-5 and TRBJ1-5, with 7 bases aligning to TRBD1. This CDR3 is 14 amino acids long. The germline V gene encodes CDR1 MNHEY and CDR2 SVGAGI. V shed 6 bases, J shed 7 bases, and the junction held 9 bases outside the gene matches. For the CDR3, the DNA is TGTGCCAGCAGAGACAGGGAAGCATACCAGCCCCAGCATTTT. Its translation is CASRDREAYQPQHF.

This clone has a handful of counts. The chain recombines TRBV5-1 with TRBJ1-4; possibly TRBD1 for D (6 bases). V lost 9 bases and J lost 3, with 12 bases in between. CDR3 length: 13 amino acids. Germline V gene sequence: CDR1 SGHRS, CDR2 YFSETQ. The CDR3 sequence is CATAGAPNEKLFF. The CDR3 DNA is TGCGCCACAGCAGGGGCTCCTAATGAAAAACTGTTTTTT.

The V gene is TRBV5-1, the J gene TRBJ1-1, with D perhaps TRBD1 (6 bases). Per the germline V gene, CDR1 is SGHRS and CDR2 is YFSETQ. V was trimmed by 6 bases and J by 1 base, leaving 16 bases between them. This CDR3 contains 15 residues. The CDR3 spells CASTRIGGSNTEAFF. The CDR3 nucleotides are TGCGCCAGCACCCGAATTGGGGGCTCGAACACTGAAGCTTTCTTT.

The rearrangement links TRBV9 to TRBJ2-2; 9 bases match TRBD2. The CDR3 spans 17 residues. V shed 1 base, J shed 4 bases, and the junction held 8 bases outside the gene matches. Germline V gene sequence: CDR1 SGDLS, CDR2 YYNGEE. This CDR3 is CASSVSSQTSGTGELFF. CDR3 nucleotides: TGTGCCAGCAGCGTAAGTTCGCAGACTAGCGGCACCGGGGAGCTGTTTTTT. The complete variable domain, with remaining parts taken from reference TRBV9 and TRBJ2-2, reads DSGVTQTPKHLITATGQRVTLRCSPRSGDLSVYWYQQSLDQGLQFLIQYYNGEERAKGNILERFSAQQFPDLHSELNLSSLELGDSALYFCASSVSSQTSGTGELFFGEGSRLTVL.

The gene calls are TRBV29-1 and TRBJ2-7; D is perhaps TRBD1 (5 bases). The CDR3 contains 13 residues. Germline V gives CDR1 SQVTM, CDR2 ANQGSEA. With 6 bases removed from V and 3 bases from J, the gap between germline ends came to 15 bases. CDR3 DNA: TGCAGCGTGCATAACCAGGGTAACTACGAGCAGTACTTC. Its protein product is CSVHNQGNYEQYF.

The chain joins TRBV11-2 to TRBJ1-4; perhaps TRBD1 as D (5 bases). This CDR3 region has 16 residues. V lost 4 bases, J lost 5 bases, and 17 bases lay in between. Germline V gene sequence: CDR1 SGHAT, CDR2 FQNNGV. The CDR3 coding sequence is TGTGCCAGCAGCTCGCTAACGGGGCGGCGCAATGAAAAACTGTTTTTT. Its translation: CASSSLTGRRNEKLFF. The full variable domain, in which reference TRBV11-2 and TRBJ1-4 provide the parts outside the CDR3, is EAGVAQSPRYKIIEKRQSVAFWCNPISGHATLYWYQQILGQGPKLLIQFQNNGVVDDSQLPKDRFSAERLKGVDSTLKIQPAKLEDSAVYLCASSSLTGRRNEKLFFGSGTQLSVL.

The rearrangement joins TRBV7-2 to TRBJ2-5, with a possible D match to TRBD2 (5 bases). The CDR3 sequence is 14 residues long. Germline V gene data show CDR1 as SGHTA and CDR2 as FQGNSA. Between the trimmed V and J ends, which lost 0 bases and 5 bases, there was a span of 10 bases. The CDR3 DNA reads TGTGCCAGCAGCTTAGCGGGAGTGAGGGAGACCCAGTACTTC. Protein product: CASSLAGVRETQYF. Variable domain in full (rest from reference TRBV7-2 and TRBJ2-5): GAGVSQSPSNKVTEKGKDVELRCDPISGHTALYWYRQSLGQGLEFLIYFQGNSAPDKSGLPSDRFSAERTGGSVSTLTIQRTQQEDSAVYLCASSLAGVRETQYFGPGTRLLVL.